Sequencing of this TCR beta chain was carried out in a study of brain T cells in children with intractable seizures (dated by TCRdb to 2020 to 2022). Study-level background: Resected brain tissue from more than 40 pediatric epilepsy surgery cases was first screened for immune gene transcripts using a NanoString immunology panel. Eight of the 12 selected surgery cases also had pre-surgery blood sequenced, which left four cases with brain tissue only. Overall study results and their limits: Because pre- and post-surgery blood were sequenced to different depths, clones absent from the pre-surgery sample may reflect undersampling. The patients' HCMV serostatus was not known, and viral specificity was inferred solely from CDR3 sequence similarity.

The immunoSEQ assay was applied to genomic DNA to generate the TCR beta chain sequences. As for the authors' bioinformatics: CDR3 sequences that did not begin with the conserved framework cysteine at position 104 were removed manually. Clonality was calculated as one minus the normalized Shannon's Diversity Index, with values ranging from 0 (maximal diversity) to 1 (oligoclonal). Chi-squared comparison-of-proportions tests assessed whether the same CDR3 differed in frequency between samples, such as brain versus blood. Public clonotypes were identified through searches of immuneACCESS, and similarity to known antiviral clonotypes was evaluated with the VDJdb browser. TCRdb stores this immuneACCESS table with in-frame sequences only. Part of the clones is absent; in the studies checked, under half of the shortfall reflects unresolved V genes, and no reason is known for the rest. V and J calls and clone size are given by that table; D and trimming were obtained from the DNA. Recorded for this sample are over 95,000 clones; 90% to 95% of them occurred a single time. 3.8% of the sample lies in the top ten.

This sample's time point label indicates: resected brain tissue, or blood drawn just prior to surgery. The surgery cases showing the highest brain T cell transcript signatures were chosen for TCR beta chain sequencing of brain tissue and, when available, of blood. Patients had been treated with at least one anti-epileptic drug before surgery. The TCR-sequenced patients were children whose drug-resistant epilepsy was caused by tuberous sclerosis complex, focal cortical dysplasia, Rasmussen encephalitis or hemimegalencephaly. Blood samples were collected immediately before the epilepsy surgery. The Monarch genomic DNA purification kit was used to extract bulk genomic DNA from unsorted brain tissue and whole blood. Germline trimming: 3 bases from V, 5 bases from J; junction bases outside gene matches: 0. From the germline V gene (reference sequence), CDR1 is LNHDA and CDR2 is SQIVND. Including cysteine and phenylalanine, the CDR3 has 14 amino acids. Here the CDR3 DNA is all that survives: 42 bases in frame from base 1.

Comments on this clone: The clone's antigen remains unknown. No per-base quality is available; no much larger clone lies one base away.

This material consisted of peripheral blood, taken at surgery. The receptor chain draws on TRBV19 and TRBJ1-6; TRBD1 agrees with 8 junctional bases. This sequence originates from a boy under two years old with hemimegalencephaly and intractable seizures. The CDR3 in this case is CASSMGQDNSPLHF. The DNA sequence follows: TGTGCCAGTAGTATGGGACAGGATAATTCACCCCTCCACTTT.